Sequencing of this TCR beta chain was carried out in a study of blood T cell repertoires in COVID-19. Study information: From the United States, Italy and Spain came samples of acute and convalescent COVID-19.

This CDR3 is 17 amino acids long. Trimming took 6 bases from V and 5 from J; bases not matched to a gene: 11. The germline V gene encodes CDR1 MDHEN and CDR2 SYDVKM. Individuals drawn from approximately 22 US areas were about 18 to 95 years old. Per the original methods: Researchers report that nucleated cell counts were estimated from reference gene primer amplification. Libraries were prepared by immunoSEQ multiplex PCR; TCRdb keeps only in-frame clonotypes and omits some of them. V and J calls and clone size follow that table, whereas D and trimming were derived from the DNA. Of around 470,000 clones detected, about 92% appear once; the ten largest clones hold about 0.57%.

This TCR derives from a man between 18 and 35 years old who had recovered from COVID-19. The sample comprised PBMCs or T cells enriched from blood (not recorded which). J is TRBJ2-7 and V is TRBV28, with 15 bases identical to TRBD2. The CDR3 sequence: CASRPDGLAGGPDEQYF. In DNA form, the CDR3 reads TGTGCCAGCAGACCCGACGGACTAGCGGGAGGGCCGGACGAGCAGTACTTC.